The rows below give T cell receptor beta chains drawn from one sample of a study of shared clonotypes between healthy human individuals. Data came from immunoSEQ multiplex PCR; TCRdb stores just in-frame clones and leaves some out. The sample includes nearly 1 million clones, over 60% of them seen just once. Sequencing was performed on memory CD4+ T cells sorted from blood. Receptor source: a man aged 18 to 30 in good health. Both conserved end residues are part of each CDR3. D genes are given only for firm matches. Clone size, where shown, is once, few, many, or a class for clones that have expanded.

CDR3aa: CAISGGQGLYEQYF
CDR3nt: TGTGCCATCAGTGGGGGACAGGGGTTATACGAGCAGTACTTC
j_gene: TRBJ2-7
abundance: NA
d_gene: TRBD1
len: 14
v_gene: TRBV10-3

CDR3aa: CASSAGLAWEQFF
CDR3nt: TGTGCCAGCAGTGCGGGACTCGCTTGGGAGCAGTTCTTC
j_gene: TRBJ2-1
abundance: once
d_gene: NA
len: 13
v_gene: TRBV2

CDR3aa: CASSYSATQYF
CDR3nt: TGTGCCAGCAGCTATTCGGCGACCCAGTACTTC
j_gene: TRBJ2-5
abundance: NA
d_gene: NA
len: 11
v_gene: TRBV5-6

CDR3aa: CSVEFRSGANVLTF
CDR3nt: TGCAGCGTTGAATTCCGCTCTGGGGCCAACGTCCTGACTTTC
j_gene: TRBJ2-6
abundance: NA
d_gene: NA
len: 14
v_gene: TRBV29-1

CDR3aa: CASSSTSGGRGLQETQYF
CDR3nt: TGTGCCAGTAGTTCAACTAGCGGGGGGAGAGGCCTCCAAGAGACCCAGTACTTC
j_gene: TRBJ2-5
abundance: NA
d_gene: TRBD2
len: 18
v_gene: TRBV19

CDR3aa: CASSFDLTGRANTGELFF
CDR3nt: TGTGCCAGCAGCTTCGACTTAACGGGGAGAGCGAACACCGGGGAGCTGTTTTTT
j_gene: TRBJ2-2
abundance: NA
d_gene: NA
len: 18
v_gene: TRBV7-8

CDR3aa: CASSLFTTDLGDTQYF
CDR3nt: TGCGCCAGCAGCTTGTTCACCACCGACTTGGGAGATACGCAGTATTTT
j_gene: TRBJ2-3
abundance: NA
d_gene: NA
len: 16
v_gene: TRBV5-1

CDR3aa: CASREGPANTEAFF
CDR3nt: TGCGCCAGCAGGGAAGGTCCAGCGAACACTGAAGCTTTCTTT
j_gene: TRBJ1-1
abundance: NA
d_gene: NA
len: 14
v_gene: TRBV5-1

CDR3aa: CASSQLDTQYF
CDR3nt: TGTGCCAGCTCCCAGCTTGATACGCAGTATTTT
j_gene: TRBJ2-3
abundance: NA
d_gene: NA
len: 11
v_gene: TRBV7-2

CDR3aa: CASSETGIWEGYTF
CDR3nt: TGTGCCAGCAGCGAGACAGGCATCTGGGAGGGCTACACCTTC
j_gene: TRBJ1-2
abundance: few
d_gene: NA
len: 14
v_gene: TRBV7-8

CDR3aa: CASSVGQGTQRNNQPQHF
CDR3nt: TGTGCCAGCAGCGTGGGACAGGGGACGCAAAGAAACAATCAGCCCCAGCATTTT
j_gene: TRBJ1-5
abundance: NA
d_gene: TRBD1
len: 18
v_gene: TRBV2

CDR3aa: CASSQGLAGTYNEQFF
CDR3nt: TGTGCCAGCAGCCAGGGACTAGCCGGCACCTACAATGAGCAGTTCTTC
j_gene: TRBJ2-1
abundance: once
d_gene: TRBD2
len: 16
v_gene: TRBV7-9

CDR3aa: CASSLRTATGSGNTIYF
CDR3nt: TGTGCCAGCAGCTTAAGGACAGCTACGGGCTCTGGAAACACCATATATTTT
j_gene: TRBJ1-3
abundance: NA
d_gene: NA
len: 17
v_gene: TRBV7-2

CDR3aa: CASRTGSTNEKLFF
CDR3nt: TGTGCCAGTAGAACAGGGAGCACTAATGAAAAACTGTTTTTT
j_gene: TRBJ1-4
abundance: NA
d_gene: NA
len: 14
v_gene: TRBV6-1

CDR3aa: CASSVSWSNQPQHF
CDR3nt: TGTGCCAGCAGCGTATCGTGGAGCAATCAGCCCCAGCATTTT
j_gene: TRBJ1-5
abundance: NA
d_gene: NA
len: 14
v_gene: TRBV9

CDR3aa: CSVNRGGSYEQYF
CDR3nt: TGCAGCGTTAACAGGGGGGGATCCTACGAGCAGTACTTC
j_gene: TRBJ2-7
abundance: few
d_gene: NA
len: 13
v_gene: TRBV29-1

CDR3aa: CASRGGQNTGELFF
CDR3nt: TGTGCCAGCAGGGGTGGACAGAACACCGGGGAGCTGTTTTTT
j_gene: TRBJ2-2
abundance: NA
d_gene: NA
len: 14
v_gene: TRBV2

CDR3aa: CASSYSRTGNPQYF
CDR3nt: TGTGCCAGCAGTTACTCGCGGACAGGGAACCCTCAGTACTTC
j_gene: TRBJ2-5
abundance: NA
d_gene: TRBD1
len: 14
v_gene: TRBV6-5

CDR3aa: CASRVQGVVGKFF
CDR3nt: TGTGCCAGCAGAGTTCAAGGTGTAGTGGGGAAGTTCTTC
j_gene: TRBJ2-1
abundance: NA
d_gene: NA
len: 13
v_gene: TRBV2

CDR3aa: CASSRMDRAGTEAFF
CDR3nt: TGCGCCAGCAGCAGGATGGACAGGGCTGGGACTGAAGCTTTCTTT
j_gene: TRBJ1-1
abundance: few
d_gene: TRBD1
len: 15
v_gene: TRBV5-1

CDR3aa: CSATRFNSDTQYF
CDR3nt: TGCAGCGCCACTAGGTTTAATTCAGATACGCAGTATTTT
j_gene: TRBJ2-3
abundance: once
d_gene: NA
len: 13
v_gene: TRBV29-1

CDR3aa: CASSSANTGELFF
CDR3nt: TGTGCCAGCAGCTCCGCGAACACCGGGGAGCTGTTTTTT
j_gene: TRBJ2-2
abundance: few
d_gene: NA
len: 13
v_gene: TRBV5-4

CDR3aa: CASSVTTSGGLETQYF
CDR3nt: TGTGCCAGCAGCGTAACTACCTCAGGGGGTTTGGAGACCCAGTACTTC
j_gene: TRBJ2-5
abundance: many
d_gene: TRBD1
len: 16
v_gene: TRBV9

CDR3aa: CASSEAPTGNNSPLHF
CDR3nt: TGTGCCAGCAGTGAAGCGCCCACAGGGAATAATTCACCCCTCCACTTT
j_gene: TRBJ1-6
abundance: NA
d_gene: NA
len: 16
v_gene: TRBV2

CDR3aa: CASGLDHTGAGNTEAFF
CDR3nt: TGTGCTAGTGGTTTGGATCATACAGGGGCCGGGAACACTGAAGCTTTCTTT
j_gene: TRBJ1-1
abundance: NA
d_gene: TRBD1
len: 17
v_gene: TRBV12-5

CDR3aa: CASSPGQGNYEQYF
CDR3nt: TGTGCCAGCAGCCCTGGACAGGGGAACTACGAGCAGTACTTC
j_gene: TRBJ2-7
abundance: NA
d_gene: TRBD1
len: 14
v_gene: TRBV13

CDR3aa: CASSDWTATNEKLFF
CDR3nt: TGTGCCAGCAGTGACTGGACAGCAACTAATGAAAAACTGTTTTTT
j_gene: TRBJ1-4
abundance: NA
d_gene: NA
len: 15
v_gene: TRBV6-1

CDR3aa: CASSLGKNLNNEQFF
CDR3nt: TGTGCCAGCAGCTTAGGTAAGAACTTAAACAATGAGCAGTTCTTC
j_gene: TRBJ2-1
abundance: once
d_gene: NA
len: 15
v_gene: TRBV7-2

CDR3aa: CASSLSAGNEQFF
CDR3nt: TGTGCCAGCAGCTTATCCGCCGGCAATGAGCAGTTCTTC
j_gene: TRBJ2-1
abundance: few
d_gene: NA
len: 13
v_gene: TRBV11-2

CDR3aa: CASSPTVLGSVYNEQFF
CDR3nt: TGTGCCAGCAGCCCGACGGTCCTAGGGAGTGTATACAATGAGCAGTTCTTC
j_gene: TRBJ2-1
abundance: NA
d_gene: NA
len: 17
v_gene: TRBV5-6

CDR3aa: CASSFRATSTDTQYF
CDR3nt: TGTGCCAGCAGCTTTCGGGCCACTAGCACAGATACGCAGTATTTT
j_gene: TRBJ2-3
abundance: NA
d_gene: NA
len: 15
v_gene: TRBV13

CDR3aa: CASSYHGKNTEAFF
CDR3nt: TGTGCCAGCAGTTACCACGGGAAGAACACTGAAGCTTTCTTT
j_gene: TRBJ1-1
abundance: many
d_gene: NA
len: 14
v_gene: TRBV27

CDR3aa: CASSLDPGLGGGYNSPLHF
CDR3nt: TGTGCCAGCAGCTTAGATCCAGGGTTGGGGGGAGGCTATAATTCACCCCTCCACTTT
j_gene: TRBJ1-6
abundance: NA
d_gene: NA
len: 19
v_gene: TRBV11-2

CDR3aa: CASSAGGETQYF
CDR3nt: TGCGCCAGCAGCGCCGGCGGGGAGACCCAGTACTTC
j_gene: TRBJ2-5
abundance: NA
d_gene: NA
len: 12
v_gene: TRBV10-1